A selection of T cell receptor beta chains follows, all from one sample in a study of shared clonotypes between healthy human individuals. Assay: immunoSEQ multiplex PCR; the TCRdb copy retains only in-frame clones and omits some. The sample lists about 1.5 million clones, approximately 98% occurring once. The sample taken for sequencing was naive CD4+ T cells sorted from blood. The receptors were sampled from a man aged 25-40 years in good health. CDR3s include the opening cysteine and the closing phenylalanine or tryptophan. The D gene is left open where the match is weak. Some rows mark clone size as missing; the rest say once, few, many or name a class of expanded clone.

CDR3 length: 15; clone size: .; D gene: .; V gene: TRBV18; J gene: TRBJ1-1; CDR3 protein: CASSPPGLPSGEAFF; CDR3 DNA: TGTGCCAGCTCACCCCCCGGGCTGCCGTCAGGTGAAGCTTTCTTT
CDR3 length: 18; clone size: .; D gene: TRBD1; V gene: TRBV7-9; J gene: TRBJ1-5; CDR3 protein: CASSPGFRDRDSNQPQHF; CDR3 DNA: TGTGCCAGCAGCCCCGGGTTCCGGGACAGGGACTCCAATCAGCCCCAGCATTTT
CDR3 length: 16; clone size: .; D gene: .; V gene: TRBV27; J gene: TRBJ2-1; CDR3 protein: CASSSRHERSYNEQFF; CDR3 DNA: TGTGCCAGCAGTTCAAGACACGAGCGCTCCTACAATGAGCAGTTCTTC
CDR3 length: 12; clone size: .; D gene: .; V gene: TRBV5-1; J gene: TRBJ2-1; CDR3 protein: CASSHTGPEQFF; CDR3 DNA: TGCGCCAGCAGCCACACAGGTCCTGAGCAGTTCTTC
CDR3 length: 13; clone size: .; D gene: TRBD2; V gene: TRBV7-2; J gene: TRBJ2-1; CDR3 protein: CASSLVRSGNQFF; CDR3 DNA: TGTGCCAGCAGCTTAGTCCGTAGCGGGAATCAGTTCTTC
CDR3 length: 16; clone size: .; D gene: .; V gene: TRBV10-3; J gene: TRBJ2-1; CDR3 protein: CAISERPSFQGNEQFF; CDR3 DNA: TGTGCCATCAGTGAGCGCCCGAGTTTTCAGGGCAATGAGCAGTTCTTC
CDR3 length: 16; clone size: .; D gene: TRBD2; V gene: TRBV27; J gene: TRBJ2-7; CDR3 protein: CASKTTGTSGSYEQYF; CDR3 DNA: TGTGCCAGCAAAACGACCGGGACTAGCGGGAGCTACGAGCAGTACTTC
CDR3 length: 14; clone size: .; D gene: .; V gene: TRBV5-1; J gene: TRBJ2-1; CDR3 protein: CASSMGDWNNEQFF; CDR3 DNA: TGCGCCAGCAGCATGGGGGACTGGAATAATGAGCAGTTCTTC
CDR3 length: 15; clone size: .; D gene: TRBD2; V gene: TRBV4-2; J gene: TRBJ2-7; CDR3 protein: CASSQKGLLTNEQYF; CDR3 DNA: TGTGCCAGCAGCCAGAAGGGACTACTCACTAACGAGCAGTACTTC
CDR3 length: 12; clone size: .; D gene: TRBD1; V gene: TRBV2; J gene: TRBJ2-3; CDR3 protein: CASSEETGTQYF; CDR3 DNA: TGTGCCAGCAGTGAAGAGACAGGGACACAGTATTTT
CDR3 length: 12; clone size: .; D gene: .; V gene: TRBV2; J gene: TRBJ1-2; CDR3 protein: CASRRQVYGYTF; CDR3 DNA: TGTGCCAGCAGGAGACAGGTCTATGGCTACACCTTC
CDR3 length: 18; clone size: .; D gene: TRBD2; V gene: TRBV10-3; J gene: TRBJ2-1; CDR3 protein: CAISESLLAGVGPNEQFF; CDR3 DNA: TGTGCCATCAGTGAGTCGCTACTAGCGGGAGTGGGACCCAATGAGCAGTTCTTC
CDR3 length: 16; clone size: .; D gene: .; V gene: TRBV28; J gene: TRBJ2-1; CDR3 protein: CASSLVLARTYNEQFF; CDR3 DNA: TGTGCCAGCAGTTTAGTTCTAGCGAGAACCTACAATGAGCAGTTCTTC
CDR3 length: 15; clone size: .; D gene: TRBD2; V gene: TRBV25-1; J gene: TRBJ2-7; CDR3 protein: CASSERGGSNCEQYF; CDR3 DNA: TGTGCCAGCAGTGAAAGGGGAGGGTCAAACTGCGAGCAGTACTTC
CDR3 length: 14; clone size: .; D gene: TRBD1; V gene: TRBV6-5; J gene: TRBJ1-2; CDR3 protein: CASRDRVINYGYTF; CDR3 DNA: TGTGCCAGCAGAGACAGGGTAATCAACTATGGCTACACCTTC
CDR3 length: 14; clone size: .; D gene: .; V gene: TRBV28; J gene: TRBJ1-1; CDR3 protein: CASSLPGLVTEAFF; CDR3 DNA: TGTGCCAGCAGTTTACCAGGGTTGGTCACTGAAGCTTTCTTT
CDR3 length: 16; clone size: .; D gene: .; V gene: TRBV11-2; J gene: TRBJ2-2; CDR3 protein: CASSAHGRRETGELFF; CDR3 DNA: TGTGCCAGCAGCGCGCACGGGAGAAGGGAGACCGGGGAGCTGTTTTTT
CDR3 length: 15; clone size: .; D gene: .; V gene: TRBV7-9; J gene: TRBJ1-5; CDR3 protein: CASSLGEYSNQPQHF; CDR3 DNA: TGTGCCAGCAGCTTAGGGGAATATAGCAATCAGCCCCAGCATTTT
CDR3 length: 20; clone size: .; D gene: TRBD1; V gene: TRBV23-1; J gene: TRBJ1-5; CDR3 protein: CASRQRPGQGPIRSNQPQHF; CDR3 DNA: TGCGCCAGCCGACAACGCCCCGGACAGGGACCAATACGGAGCAATCAGCCCCAGCATTTT
CDR3 length: 15; clone size: .; D gene: .; V gene: TRBV7-2; J gene: TRBJ1-5; CDR3 protein: CASSLGQSGNQPQHF; CDR3 DNA: TGTGCCAGCAGCTTAGGTCAGTCTGGCAATCAGCCCCAGCATTTT
CDR3 length: 14; clone size: .; D gene: TRBD1; V gene: TRBV5-1; J gene: TRBJ1-4; CDR3 protein: CASRRTGEEEKLFF; CDR3 DNA: TGCGCCAGCAGACGAACAGGGGAGGAAGAAAAACTGTTTTTT
CDR3 length: 12; clone size: .; D gene: TRBD1; V gene: TRBV29-1; J gene: TRBJ2-4; CDR3 protein: CSITGGADIQYF; CDR3 DNA: TGCAGTATAACAGGGGGCGCAGACATTCAGTACTTC
CDR3 length: 15; clone size: once; D gene: TRBD1; V gene: TRBV6-1; J gene: TRBJ2-5; CDR3 protein: CASSELTGGRETQYF; CDR3 DNA: TGTGCCAGCAGTGAACTGACAGGGGGTAGGGAGACCCAGTACTTC
CDR3 length: 14; clone size: .; D gene: TRBD1; V gene: TRBV27; J gene: TRBJ2-2; CDR3 protein: CASMGDRVTGELFF; CDR3 DNA: TGTGCCAGCATGGGCGACAGGGTAACCGGGGAGCTGTTTTTT
CDR3 length: 12; clone size: .; D gene: .; V gene: TRBV5-1; J gene: TRBJ2-7; CDR3 protein: CASSLNDDAQYF; CDR3 DNA: TGCGCCAGCAGCTTGAATGACGACGCGCAGTACTTC
CDR3 length: 13; clone size: .; D gene: TRBD1; V gene: TRBV28; J gene: TRBJ1-2; CDR3 protein: CASSGGQGVGYTF; CDR3 DNA: TGTGCCAGCAGTGGGGGACAGGGGGTTGGCTACACCTTC
CDR3 length: 21; clone size: .; D gene: TRBD2; V gene: TRBV7-8; J gene: TRBJ2-1; CDR3 protein: CASSLGLERLAGVFFIDEQFF; CDR3 DNA: TGTGCCAGCAGCTTAGGGTTAGAGCGACTAGCGGGAGTATTTTTTATCGATGAGCAGTTCTTC
CDR3 length: 16; clone size: .; D gene: TRBD1; V gene: TRBV7-8; J gene: TRBJ2-1; CDR3 protein: CASSPPTGTAYNEQFF; CDR3 DNA: TGTGCCAGCAGCCCCCCGACAGGGACGGCTTACAATGAGCAGTTCTTC
CDR3 length: 18; clone size: .; D gene: TRBD2; V gene: TRBV18; J gene: TRBJ2-1; CDR3 protein: CASSPPLSAGVNGDEQFF; CDR3 DNA: TGTGCCAGCTCACCACCTTTATCTGCGGGAGTGAACGGGGATGAGCAGTTCTTC
CDR3 length: 18; clone size: .; D gene: .; V gene: TRBV7-8; J gene: TRBJ2-5; CDR3 protein: CASSFLRGATRHQETQYF; CDR3 DNA: TGTGCCAGCAGCTTTCTTCGGGGCGCCACAAGACACCAAGAGACCCAGTACTTC
CDR3 length: 14; clone size: once; D gene: .; V gene: TRBV7-2; J gene: TRBJ2-2; CDR3 protein: CASSADWGPGELFF; CDR3 DNA: TGTGCCAGCAGCGCCGACTGGGGTCCCGGGGAGCTGTTTTTT
CDR3 length: 13; clone size: .; D gene: .; V gene: TRBV6-1; J gene: TRBJ1-5; CDR3 protein: CASSEGPSSLQHF; CDR3 DNA: TGTGCCAGCAGTGAAGGTCCATCCTCGCTCCAGCATTTT
CDR3 length: 16; clone size: .; D gene: TRBD2; V gene: TRBV10-1; J gene: TRBJ2-1; CDR3 protein: CASSEGPAGGGNEQFF; CDR3 DNA: TGCGCCAGCAGTGAAGGCCCAGCGGGAGGTGGCAATGAGCAGTTCTTC
CDR3 length: 12; clone size: .; D gene: .; V gene: TRBV29-1; J gene: TRBJ2-2; CDR3 protein: CSVERGTGELFF; CDR3 DNA: TGCAGCGTTGAAAGGGGCACCGGGGAGCTGTTTTTT
CDR3 length: 11; clone size: .; D gene: .; V gene: TRBV20-1; J gene: TRBJ1-2; CDR3 protein: CSARYLYGYTF; CDR3 DNA: TGCAGTGCCAGATACCTCTATGGCTACACCTTC
CDR3 length: 11; clone size: once; D gene: .; V gene: TRBV29-1; J gene: TRBJ2-5; CDR3 protein: CSIGRQETQYF; CDR3 DNA: TGCAGCATAGGGCGGCAAGAGACCCAGTACTTC
CDR3 length: 14; clone size: .; D gene: .; V gene: TRBV5-1; J gene: TRBJ2-7; CDR3 protein: CASSLEGHLYEQYF; CDR3 DNA: TGCGCCAGCAGCTTGGAGGGACATCTCTACGAGCAGTACTTC
CDR3 length: 16; clone size: .; D gene: .; V gene: TRBV11-2; J gene: TRBJ2-7; CDR3 protein: CASSLEQGKAPYEQYF; CDR3 DNA: TGTGCCAGCAGCTTAGAACAGGGTAAGGCCCCCTACGAGCAGTACTTC
CDR3 length: 16; clone size: .; D gene: TRBD1; V gene: TRBV18; J gene: TRBJ1-5; CDR3 protein: CASSRGTANSNQPQHF; CDR3 DNA: TGTGCCAGCTCACGAGGGACAGCGAATAGCAATCAGCCCCAGCATTTT
CDR3 length: 12; clone size: .; D gene: .; V gene: TRBV5-1; J gene: TRBJ2-3; CDR3 protein: CASSIPPSAQYF; CDR3 DNA: TGCGCCAGCAGCATCCCCCCGAGTGCGCAGTATTTT
CDR3 length: 16; clone size: .; D gene: .; V gene: TRBV19; J gene: TRBJ2-1; CDR3 protein: CASRDRSQISYNEQFF; CDR3 DNA: TGTGCCAGTAGAGACAGGTCCCAGATCTCCTACAATGAGCAGTTCTTC
CDR3 length: 13; clone size: .; D gene: .; V gene: TRBV5-8; J gene: TRBJ1-1; CDR3 protein: CASSLRGNTEAFF; CDR3 DNA: TGTGCCAGCAGCTTGAGGGGGAACACTGAAGCTTTCTTT
CDR3 length: 12; clone size: .; D gene: .; V gene: TRBV28; J gene: TRBJ2-7; CDR3 protein: CASRPGSRPQYF; CDR3 DNA: TGTGCCTCCAGGCCGGGCTCCCGTCCGCAGTACTTC
CDR3 length: 15; clone size: .; D gene: TRBD2; V gene: TRBV5-1; J gene: TRBJ2-2; CDR3 protein: CASSVAGDDTGELFF; CDR3 DNA: TGCGCCAGCAGCGTAGCGGGAGATGACACCGGGGAGCTGTTTTTT
CDR3 length: 14; clone size: .; D gene: TRBD1; V gene: TRBV18; J gene: TRBJ2-7; CDR3 protein: CASSHRGAAYEQYF; CDR3 DNA: TGTGCCAGCTCACACAGGGGGGCGGCCTACGAGCAGTACTTC
CDR3 length: 14; clone size: .; D gene: .; V gene: TRBV5-8; J gene: TRBJ1-5; CDR3 protein: CASSFRDKHQPQHF; CDR3 DNA: TGTGCCAGCAGCTTTAGGGACAAACATCAGCCCCAGCATTTT
CDR3 length: 14; clone size: .; D gene: .; V gene: TRBV18; J gene: TRBJ2-1; CDR3 protein: CASSPMSSYNEQFF; CDR3 DNA: TGTGCCAGCTCACCAATGAGCTCCTACAATGAGCAGTTCTTC
CDR3 length: 16; clone size: .; D gene: .; V gene: TRBV2; J gene: TRBJ1-4; CDR3 protein: CASSEDRHATNEKLFF; CDR3 DNA: TGTGCCAGCAGTGAAGACAGGCATGCAACTAATGAAAAACTGTTTTTT
CDR3 length: 15; clone size: .; D gene: .; V gene: TRBV30; J gene: TRBJ1-5; CDR3 protein: CAWTGGLPSNQPQHF; CDR3 DNA: TGTGCCTGGACTGGGGGGCTTCCTAGCAATCAGCCCCAGCATTTT
CDR3 length: 13; clone size: .; D gene: .; V gene: TRBV9; J gene: TRBJ1-2; CDR3 protein: CASSVRQAGGYTF; CDR3 DNA: TGTGCCAGCAGCGTCAGACAGGCCGGGGGCTACACCTTC
CDR3 length: 14; clone size: .; D gene: .; V gene: TRBV5-4; J gene: TRBJ2-1; CDR3 protein: CASSTGTRLDEQFF; CDR3 DNA: TGTGCCAGCAGCACCGGGACTCGGTTGGATGAGCAGTTCTTC
CDR3 length: 13; clone size: .; D gene: TRBD1; V gene: TRBV6-1; J gene: TRBJ2-7; CDR3 protein: CASRVKTGLEQYF; CDR3 DNA: TGTGCCAGCAGGGTAAAGACAGGGCTCGAGCAGTACTTC
CDR3 length: 16; clone size: .; D gene: .; V gene: TRBV11-2; J gene: TRBJ2-7; CDR3 protein: CASSMGLRGDSYEQYF; CDR3 DNA: TGTGCCAGCAGCATGGGCCTACGCGGGGACAGCTACGAGCAGTACTTC